This T cell receptor (delta chain) was profiled in a study of γδ T cells in repeated Plasmodium falciparum infection. Bulk repertoires came from Vgamma9/Vdelta2+ or Vdelta2-negative gammadelta T cells flow-sorted from PBMC. The germline V gene encodes CDR1 GEAIGNYY and CDR2 EKD. V trimming: 3 bases; J trimming: 5 bases; junction bases outside the gene matches: 9. The CDR3 has 15 amino acids. The sample holds many counts of this clone. The translation of this DNA and the TCRdb protein of a much larger clone differ at residue 10, probably owing to a read error; the protein shown here is translated from the DNA. TCRdb re-called the multiplex PCR reads using CATT. The sample holds tens of thousands of delta-chain clones, around 1.7% seen once.

The sequenced sample consisted of gamma-delta T cells from blood. The genes are TRDV2 and TRDJ1, with 9 bases that match TRDD3. This clonotype was obtained from a pool of human donors (malaria-infected and uninfected, not separated). The CDR3 sequence is CACDPAGIRRDKLIF. The CDR3 nucleotides are TGTGCCTGTGACCCCGCGGGGATACGGAGAGATAAACTCATCTTT.